Following are 18 T cell receptor beta chains from one sample sequenced in a study of cytomegalovirus exposure and HLA in healthy donors. Both 60 Vbeta primers and 13 Jbeta primers went into the PCR. Profiled with immunoSEQ multiplex PCR; TCRdb holds only in-frame clones, not every one. The profile shows some 110,000 clones, 74% of them singletons. Sequencing was done on a sample of PBMCs. The receptors come from a woman between 45 and 65 years old in good health and CMV-seropositive.

In its sample, this clone was seen once. This chain connects TRBV30 to TRBJ1-2; a weak D match, TRBD1 (6 bases). The CDR3 sequence is 14 residues long. Trimming took off 4 bases at V and 6 bases at J, with 18 bases between the two ends. Germline V gene data show CDR1 as GTSNPN and CDR2 as SVGIG (reference sequence). The CDR3 nucleotides are TGTGCCTGGACAAAAAACTACAGGGAGAATGGCTACACCTTC. It specifies CAWTKNYRENGYTF. The full variable domain, rest sourced from reference TRBV30 and TRBJ1-2, is SQTIHQWPATLVQPVGSPLSLECTVEGTSNPNLYWYRQAAGRGLQLLFYSVGIGQISSEVPQNLSASRPQDRQFILSSKKLLLSDSGFYLCAWTKNYRENGYTFGSGTRLTVV.

The DNA of the CDR3 is TGTGCCAGCAGCTTAGGCGCCGACACTGAAGCTTTCTTT. Translating it yields CASSLGADTEAFF. The chain combines TRBV11-2 with TRBJ1-1; D remains unclear. Germline CDR1 and CDR2: SGHAT and FQNNGV. This CDR3 region has 13 residues. V gave up 1 base and J gave up 3 bases, with 6 bases separating them.

The V and J genes are TRBV4-2 and TRBJ2-2; maybe TRBD1 (5 bases). Germline CDR1 reads LGHNA; CDR2 reads YNFKEQ. The V gene lost 2 bases and the J gene lost 3 bases, with 10 bases spanning the gap. This CDR3 is built from 15 residues. CDR3 DNA: TGTGCCAGCAGCCAACTAACACAGGACACCGGGGAGCTGTTTTTT. Its translation: CASSQLTQDTGELFF.

The gene calls are TRBV2 and TRBJ2-3, with 11 bases identical to TRBD2. After removal of 6 bases from V and 4 bases from J, the junction contained 3 bases not matched to a gene. CDR3 length: 14 residues. Germline CDR1 reads SNHLY; CDR2 reads FYNNEI. In DNA form, the CDR3 reads TGTGCCAGCAGAGGACTAGCGGGTGCAGATACGCAGTATTTT. Protein: CASRGLAGADTQYF.

V gene TRBV18 combines with J gene TRBJ1-4; D gene uncertain. CDR1 and CDR2 (germline): KGHSH, LQKENI. This CDR3 is built from 13 residues. Deletions cut 3 bases from V and 4 bases from J, with 6 bases between. CDR3 nucleotide sequence: TGTGCCAGCTCACCGGGAGGTAATGAAAAACTGTTTTTT. This codes for CASSPGGNEKLFF. The full variable domain, rest sourced from reference TRBV18 and TRBJ1-4, is NAGVMQNPRHLVRRRGQEARLRCSPMKGHSHVYWYRQLPEEGLKFMVYLQKENIIDESGMPKERFSAEFPKEGPSILRIQQVVRGDSAAYFCASSPGGNEKLFFGSGTQLSVL.

A few counts support this clone. V usage is TRBV5-1 and J usage is TRBJ2-1; D perhaps matches TRBD2 (6 bases). V gave up 0 bases and J gave up 2 bases, with 9 bases separating them. Germline V lookup: CDR1 SGHRS, CDR2 YFSETQ. The CDR3 runs to 15 residues. CDR3 in DNA: TGCGCCAGCAGCTTGGGGGCGGGGACCTACAATGAGCAGTTCTTC. Protein product: CASSLGAGTYNEQFF.

The gene calls are TRBV5-1 and TRBJ1-1; TRBD1 might be the D (5 bases). The CDR3 totals 13 residues. Trimming cost V 4 bases and J 1 base, with 8 bases left between them. Germline CDR1 is SGHRS and CDR2 is YFSETQ. The CDR3 sequence is CASSARENTEAFF. CDR3 bases: TGCGCCAGCAGCGCCAGGGAGAACACTGAAGCTTTCTTT.

The chain joins TRBV10-3 to TRBJ2-2; 11 bases align to TRBD2. The V gene end was trimmed by 3 bases and the J gene end by 2 bases; junction bases not matched to a gene: 5. CDR3 length: 17 amino acids. From germline, CDR1 is ENHRY and CDR2 SYGVKD. The CDR3 loop reads CAISDATSGKNTGELFF. DNA of the CDR3: TGTGCCATCAGTGATGCGACTAGCGGGAAAAACACCGGGGAGCTGTTTTTT.

The chain uses TRBV28 and TRBJ2-7, with a possible D match to TRBD1 (6 bases). V was shortened by 5 bases and J by 2 bases, with 13 bases between the two germline ends. The CDR3 loop spans 14 amino acids. Germline V lookup: CDR1 MDHEN, CDR2 SYDVKM. This CDR3 reads CASSPQQGTYEQYF. The CDR3 coding sequence is TGTGCCAGCAGTCCCCAACAGGGCACCTACGAGCAGTACTTC.

The rearrangement uses TRBV7-2 and TRBJ2-7; D call uncertain. V was trimmed by 2 bases and J by 9 bases, leaving 8 bases between them. Germline V gives CDR1 SGHTA, CDR2 FQGNSA. The CDR3 has 11 amino acids. The CDR3 loop reads CASSLQARQYF. The CDR3 region has the DNA TGTGCCAGCAGCTTACAGGCCAGGCAGTACTTC. Looking up the rest from reference TRBV7-2 and TRBJ2-7 gives the full variable domain: GAGVSQSPSNKVTEKGKDVELRCDPISGHTALYWYRQSLGQGLEFLIYFQGNSAPDKSGLPSDRFSAERTGGSVSTLTIQRTQQEDSAVYLCASSLQARQYFGPGTRLTVT.

This clone was found a few times. This chain uses TRBV6-1 with TRBJ2-7, with 15 bases aligning to TRBD2. The germline CDR1 and CDR2 sequences are MNHNS and SASEGT. Trimming took 4 bases from V and 5 from J; bases not matched to a gene: 12. The CDR3 totals 18 residues. The chain's CDR3 is CASSGQPGLAGGGNEQYF. The CDR3 DNA is TGTGCCAGCAGTGGACAACCGGGACTAGCGGGAGGCGGTAACGAGCAGTACTTC.

The rearrangement links TRBV28 to TRBJ2-1; 15 nucleotides agree with TRBD2. The CDR3 is 17 residues long. Germline trimming cut 6 bases from V and 3 bases from J; bases unmatched to any gene: 6. Looked up from germline, CDR1 is MDHEN and CDR2 is SYDVKM. The CDR3 DNA is TGTGCCAGCAGGCTTGGACTAGCGGGAGGGGACTACAATGAGCAGTTCTTC. Translation gives CASRLGLAGGDYNEQFF.

This chain connects TRBV9 to TRBJ2-3; 11 bases agree with TRBD2. Germline assignment: CDR1 SGDLS and CDR2 YYNGEE. V trimming: 2 bases; J trimming: 2 bases; junction bases outside the gene matches: 1. The CDR3 runs 15 residues. The CDR3 nucleotides read TGTGCCAGCAGCGTTAGCGGGGGGGTCACAGATACGCAGTATTTT. Amino acids: CASSVSGGVTDTQYF.

The chain recombines TRBV19 with TRBJ2-4; TRBD1 agrees at 10 bases. The CDR3 consists of 14 residues. Germline-derived CDR1 and CDR2 are LNHDA and SQIVND (reference sequence). V gave up 4 bases and J gave up 5 bases; unmatched junction bases: 2. CDR3 loop: CASSRTGGENIQYF. CDR3 DNA: TGTGCCAGTAGTAGGACAGGGGGTGAAAACATTCAGTACTTC.

The J gene is TRBJ1-1, the V gene TRBV19, with a tentative D call TRBD1 (6 bases). Trimming took off 7 bases at V and 5 bases at J, with 11 bases between the two ends. The CDR3 length is 12 residues. Germline CDR1 and CDR2: LNHDA and SQIVND (reference sequence). CDR3 coding DNA: TGTGCCAGTAAAGTACAGGGTACTGAAGCTTTCTTT. Translation gives CASKVQGTEAFF. Complete variable domain (other parts from reference TRBV19 and TRBJ1-1): DGGITQSPKYLFRKEGQNVTLSCEQNLNHDAMYWYRQDPGQGLRLIYYSQIVNDFQKGDIAEGYSVSREKKESFPLTVTSAQKNPTAFYLCASKVQGTEAFFGQGTRLTVV.

In DNA, the CDR3 is TGTGCCAGCTCTCGGCCGGGACTAGCAGGTTCCAATGAGCAGTTCTTC. Translating it yields CASSRPGLAGSNEQFF. V gene TRBV18 combines with J gene TRBJ2-1; 9 nucleotides align to TRBD2. Germline V gene sequence: CDR1 KGHSH, CDR2 LQKENI. The CDR3 contains 16 residues. V lost 6 bases and J lost 6; bases outside the gene matches: 12. The full variable domain, in which reference TRBV18 and TRBJ2-1 provide the parts outside the CDR3, is NAGVMQNPRHLVRRRGQEARLRCSPMKGHSHVYWYRQLPEEGLKFMVYLQKENIIDESGMPKERFSAEFPKEGPSILRIQQVVRGDSAAYFCASSRPGLAGSNEQFFGPGTRLTVL.

This clone has more than one count but fewer than ten. For the CDR3, the DNA is TGTGCCAGCAGTTACTCGCTGATAGAGGCCTACGAGCAGTACTTC. This sequence encodes CASSYSLIEAYEQYF. V usage is TRBV6-6 and J usage is TRBJ2-7, with D unresolved. Germline V gene lookup returns CDR1 MNHNY and CDR2 SVGAGI (reference sequence). The CDR3 has 15 amino acids. Trimming took 0 bases from V and 2 from J, leaving 11 bases between them.

The chain uses TRBV6-5 and TRBJ1-1, with a tentative D call TRBD1 (6 bases). The CDR3 has 15 residues. V lost 6 bases and J lost 2, with 16 bases in between. Germline V CDR1 and CDR2: MNHEY, SVGAGI. The CDR3 DNA is TGTGCCAGCAGACGCCCAGCAGGGGTTAACACTGAAGCTTTCTTT. As protein: CASRRPAGVNTEAFF.